These 21 T cell receptor beta chains were all obtained from the same sample, sequenced in a study of cytomegalovirus exposure and HLA in healthy donors. The PCR had 60 Vbeta and 13 Jbeta primers. Libraries were prepared by immunoSEQ multiplex PCR; TCRdb keeps only in-frame clonotypes and omits some of them. This sample's clone table lists 50,000 to 75,000 clones. Sequencing input: PBMCs. The receptors here all came from a woman aged 18 to 35 in good health and CMV-seronegative.

This chain links TRBV7-3 with TRBJ1-6; no clear D. V was trimmed by 1 base and J by 11 bases, leaving 9 bases between them. The V gene's germline CDR1 is SGHTA and CDR2 FQGTGA. This CDR3 has 13 residues. The CDR3 DNA follows: TGTGCCAGCAGCTTAAGACAAATGACACCCCTCCACTTT. This sequence encodes CASSLRQMTPLHF.

As to this clone: One end of the junction is discordant with germline, which a read error may explain. Additional DNA sequences in this sample encode the identical CDR3. This chain joins TRBV13 and TRBJ1-6; tentative D call: TRBD1 (5 bases). The CDR3 loop spans 15 amino acids. The V gene's germline CDR1 is PRHDT and CDR2 FYEKMQ (reference sequence). This chain's CDR3 is CASRPREVRNSPLHF. In DNA form, the CDR3 reads TGTGCCAGCAGACCCAGGGAGGTCCGTAATTCACCCCTACACTTT.

The chain couples TRBV19 to TRBJ2-7, with a weak D call TRBD2 (6 bases). The CDR3 length is 14 residues. V was cut by 9 bases and J by 2 bases, with 17 bases left in between. Germline-derived CDR1 and CDR2 are LNHDA and SQIVND (reference sequence). The chain's CDR3 is CASRTGGFPYEQYF. CDR3 nucleotide sequence: TGTGCCAGCCGAACCGGGGGATTCCCCTACGAGCAGTACTTC.

The genes are TRBV10-3 and TRBJ2-6, with 8 bases lining up with TRBD1. The V and J ends lost 8 bases and 0 bases, in that order; junction bases with no gene match: 9. The CDR3 has 17 amino acids. Looked up from germline, CDR1 is ENHRY and CDR2 is SYGVKD. The CDR3 nucleotides read TGTGCCATCTCTGCCGGGACAGGAACCTCTGGGGCCAACGTCCTGACTTTC. Residues: CAISAGTGTSGANVLTF.

The V call is TRBV4-2, the J call TRBJ1-1; 10 nucleotides agree with TRBD1. Trimming cost V 1 base and J 3 bases; bases outside gene matches: 5. The CDR3 spans 16 residues. Germline values: CDR1 LGHNA, CDR2 YNFKEQ. CDR3: CASSQVGGTGDTEAFF. The CDR3 DNA reads as TGTGCCAGCAGCCAAGTTGGGGGGACAGGGGACACTGAAGCTTTCTTT.

The DNA of the CDR3 is TGCGCCAGCAGCCCGGCCCGCGCGGCGACTAATAATTCACCCCTCCACTTT. This encodes CASSPARAATNNSPLHF. The rearrangement joins TRBV5-1 to TRBJ1-6; no definite D call. Germline-derived CDR1 and CDR2 are SGHRS and YFSETQ. V lost 4 bases and J 5 bases, leaving 19 bases between the germline ends. The CDR3 length is 17 residues.

The chain joins TRBV19 to TRBJ1-3; D may be TRBD1 (6 bases). The ends were cut back, 3 bases at V and 0 bases at J, with 9 bases in the middle. The CDR3 loop spans 15 amino acids. From germline, CDR1 is LNHDA and CDR2 SQIVND (reference sequence). The chain's CDR3 is CASSITGSSGNTIYF. CDR3 nucleotide sequence: TGTGCCAGTAGTATCACAGGGAGCTCTGGAAACACCATATATTTT.

J is TRBJ1-1 and V is TRBV6-6, with D uncertain. The CDR3 length is 13 residues. Trimming removed 4 bases at V and 8 bases at J, with 14 bases between. CDR1 and CDR2 from the germline V gene are MNHNY and SVGAGI (reference sequence). The chain's CDR3 is CASSSFPSGEAFF. The CDR3 DNA reads TGTGCCAGCAGTTCATTCCCGTCCGGGGAAGCTTTCTTT.

This chain joins TRBV28 and TRBJ2-1; D is unclear. The CDR3 extends over 14 amino acids. V was cut by 3 bases and J by 0 bases, with 6 bases left in between. The V gene's germline CDR1 is MDHEN and CDR2 SYDVKM. For the CDR3, the DNA is TGTGCCAGCAGTTTCGGGTTCTCCTACAATGAGCAGTTCTTC. This codes for CASSFGFSYNEQFF.

This sequence joins TRBV28 and TRBJ2-3; 13 positions match TRBD2. This CDR3 spans 15 amino acids. V was clipped by 6 bases and J by 6 bases; unmatched bases: 6. Per the germline V gene, CDR1 is MDHEN and CDR2 is SYDVKM. For the CDR3, the DNA is TGTGCCAGCAGACTAGCGGGGGGGCCGACGGATACGCAGTATTTT. As protein: CASRLAGGPTDTQYF.

This chain connects TRBV6-1 to TRBJ1-5; D gene ambiguous. This CDR3 is built from 14 residues. CDR1 is MNHNS and CDR2 is SASEGT in the germline V gene. V was trimmed by 2 bases and J by 5 bases, leaving 10 bases between them. The CDR3 region is CASSELQHDQPQHF. For the CDR3, the DNA is TGTGCCAGCAGTGAATTACAGCATGATCAGCCCCAGCATTTT.

The V gene is TRBV7-6, the J gene TRBJ1-2; D remains ambiguous. With 3 bases removed from V and 5 bases from J, the gap between germline ends came to 13 bases. The CDR3 is 14 amino acids. CDR1 SGHVS and CDR2 FNYEAQ come from the germline V gene. Here the CDR3 reads CASSLEEGRYGYTF. CDR3 coding DNA: TGTGCCAGCAGCTTGGAGGAGGGCCGGTATGGCTACACCTTC.

J is TRBJ1-1 and V is TRBV19; the D is unclear. Germline CDR1 reads LNHDA; CDR2 reads SQIVND (reference sequence). The CDR3 runs 12 residues. V dropped 3 bases and J dropped 9 bases, with 11 bases sitting between them. The CDR3 coding sequence is TGTGCCAGTAGTATCGTTGGGCATAAAGCTTTCTTT. It specifies CASSIVGHKAFF. Looking up the rest from reference TRBV19 and TRBJ1-1 gives the full variable domain: DGGITQSPKYLFRKEGQNVTLSCEQNLNHDAMYWYRQDPGQGLRLIYYSQIVNDFQKGDIAEGYSVSREKKESFPLTVTSAQKNPTAFYLCASSIVGHKAFFGQGTRLTVV.

This rearrangement joins TRBV11-3 to TRBJ2-3; the D is unclear. From germline, CDR1 is SGHNT and CDR2 YENEEA. The V end lost 5 bases, the J end lost 4 bases, and 10 bases lay between the germline ends. The CDR3 spans 13 residues. CDR3 sequence: CASSARHPDTQYF. DNA of the CDR3: TGTGCCAGCAGCGCCCGACATCCAGATACGCAGTATTTT.

The CDR3 sequence is CASSLGRPNEKLFF. The CDR3 bases are TGTGCCAGCAGCTTGGGGAGGCCTAATGAAAAACTGTTTTTT. The V gene is TRBV5-4, the J gene TRBJ1-4; D not certain. This CDR3 has 14 amino acids. CDR1 and CDR2 (germline): SGHNT, YYREEE (reference sequence). V lost 0 bases to trimming and J lost 3 bases, with 6 bases between them.

V is TRBV2 and J is TRBJ1-2, with 8 bases matching TRBD1. Germline V CDR1 and CDR2: SNHLY, FYNNEI. The CDR3 spans 14 residues. With V trimmed by 5 bases and J by 4 bases, 6 bases remained unmatched. The CDR3 sequence: CASSQQGESYGYTF. In DNA, the CDR3 is TGTGCCAGCAGTCAACAGGGGGAAAGCTATGGCTACACCTTC.

This chain links TRBV15 with TRBJ1-1; D ambiguous. The CDR3 loop spans 15 amino acids. The germline V gene encodes CDR1 LNHNV and CDR2 YYDKDF (reference sequence). V was cut by 0 bases and J by 7 bases, with 15 bases left in between. CDR3 coding DNA: TGTGCCACCAGCAGAGATTATTTGGGCACAAATGAAGCTTTCTTT. It encodes CATSRDYLGTNEAFF. The full variable domain, its missing parts supplied by reference TRBV15 and TRBJ1-1, is DAMVIQNPRYQVTQFGKPVTLSCSQTLNHNVMYWYQQKSSQAPKLLFHYYDKDFNNEADTPDNFQSRRPNTSFCFLDIRSPGLGDTAMYLCATSRDYLGTNEAFFGQGTRLTVV.

V is TRBV4-2 and J is TRBJ2-7; a weak D match, TRBD2 (6 bases). This CDR3 spans 16 amino acids. The V end was cut by 0 bases, the J end by 3 bases, with 15 bases between. Germline values: CDR1 LGHNA, CDR2 YNFKEQ. The CDR3 spells CASSQDSGTQDYEQYF. As DNA, the CDR3 is TGTGCCAGCAGCCAAGACTCCGGGACTCAAGACTACGAGCAGTACTTC.

The chain couples TRBV5-1 to TRBJ2-1; 7 bases map to TRBD2. The germline V gene encodes CDR1 SGHRS and CDR2 YFSETQ. V shed 4 bases, J shed 6 bases, and the junction held 4 bases outside the gene matches. The length of the CDR3 is 13 residues. CDR3 in DNA: TGCGCCAGCAGCCACGGGACTATCAATGAGCAGTTCTTC. It codes for CASSHGTINEQFF. Drawing the rest from reference TRBV5-1 and TRBJ2-1, the complete variable domain is KAGVTQTPRYLIKTRGQQVTLSCSPISGHRSVSWYQQTPGQGLQFLFEYFSETQRNKGNFPGRFSGRQFSNSRSEMNVSTLELGDSALYLCASSHGTINEQFFGPGTRLTVL.

The rearrangement joins TRBV5-6 to TRBJ1-6; D gene ambiguous. The CDR3 runs to 14 residues. V shed 1 base and J shed 2 bases, with 4 bases lying between them. Germline V gene sequence: CDR1 SGHDT, CDR2 YYEEEE. CDR3 amino acids: CASSLSPYNSPLHF. CDR3 bases: TGTGCCAGCAGCTTGAGCCCCTATAATTCACCCCTCCACTTT.

The CDR3 coding sequence is TGTGCCACCAGCAGAGGGAAAGGGGGTGGCTATGGCTACACCTTC. Translating it yields CATSRGKGGGYGYTF. The gene calls are TRBV15 and TRBJ1-2; D is possibly TRBD1 (6 bases). In germline, CDR1 is LNHNV, CDR2 YYDKDF (reference sequence). The length of the CDR3 is 15 residues. The V and J ends lost 1 base and 4 bases respectively, with 13 bases between them.